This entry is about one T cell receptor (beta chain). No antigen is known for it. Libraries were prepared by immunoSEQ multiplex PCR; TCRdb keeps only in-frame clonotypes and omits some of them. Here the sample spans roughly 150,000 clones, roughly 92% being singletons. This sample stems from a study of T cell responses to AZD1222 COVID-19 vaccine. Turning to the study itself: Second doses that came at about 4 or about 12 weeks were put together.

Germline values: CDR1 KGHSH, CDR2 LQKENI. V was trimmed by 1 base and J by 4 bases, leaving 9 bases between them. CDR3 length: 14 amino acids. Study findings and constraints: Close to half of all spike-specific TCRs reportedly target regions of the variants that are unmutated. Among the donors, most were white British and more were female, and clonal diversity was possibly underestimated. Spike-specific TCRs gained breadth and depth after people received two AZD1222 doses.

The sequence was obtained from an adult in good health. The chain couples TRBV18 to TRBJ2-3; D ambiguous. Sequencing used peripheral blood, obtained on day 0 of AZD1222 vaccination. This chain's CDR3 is CASSPLALADTQYF. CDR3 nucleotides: TGTGCCAGCTCACCACTTGCGTTGGCAGATACGCAGTATTTT.